This T cell receptor (beta chain) was retrieved from a study of T cell changes during pregnancy in multiple sclerosis. Produced via immunoSEQ multiplex PCR; TCRdb's table is partial and in-frame only. The sample includes fewer than 110,000 clones, approximately 92% seen only once; the top ten take 2.5% to 3.5%. This clonotype was obtained from a female donor with multiple sclerosis, enrolled in a pregnancy study. This sample comprised peripheral blood, obtained in the second trimester of pregnancy.

The CDR3 here is CSVAESSYEQYF. The CDR3 nucleotides read TGCAGCGTTGCAGAGAGCTCCTACGAGCAGTACTTC. The chain couples TRBV29-1 to TRBJ2-7; D not resolved. CDR3 length equals 12 residues. CDR1 and CDR2 (germline): SQVTM, ANQGSEA. V was clipped by 4 bases and J by 0 bases, with 7 bases between them.